Below, 23 T cell receptor beta chains from the same sample are listed, as sequenced in a study of blood T cells in healthy people across ages. Then a second PCR, running roughly 7 to 11 cycles, was carried out with a sample-barcoded 5' primer and a J-beta primer mix. TCRdb used MiXCR to reprocess the 5' RACE reads, holding one entry per CDR3 protein. The sample has about 900,000 distinct CDR3 sequences; 48% are singletons. The sample consisted of blood. These TCRs come from a man aged 25-40 years in good health.

This clonotype was seen a handful of times. The chain couples TRBV3-1 to TRBJ2-7; D unresolved. The germline gives CDR1 LGHDT, CDR2 YNNKEL (reference sequence). The CDR3 is 10 residues long. The V and J ends lost 2 bases and 6 bases respectively, with 2 bases between them. The CDR3 bases are TGTGCCAGCAGCCAAAGCGAGCAGTACTTC. Protein product: CASSQSEQYF.

This clonotype has only a few counts. The genes are TRBV5-4 and TRBJ2-5; D assignment may be TRBD1 or TRBD2 (5 bases each). CDR1 is SGHNT and CDR2 is YYREEE in the germline V gene (reference sequence). CDR3 size: 13 residues. The V end lost 4 bases, the J end lost 3 bases, and 10 bases lay between the germline ends. The CDR3 DNA reads TGTGCCAGCAGCACGGGACCAGAAGAGACCCAGTACTTC. It translates to CASSTGPEETQYF.

This clonotype was observed a few times. The chain has TRBV6-2 or TRBV6-3 and TRBJ2-7; 12 nucleotides agree with TRBD2. After removal of 8 bases from V and 2 bases from J, the junction contained 7 bases not matched to a gene. Per the germline V gene, CDR1 is MNHEY and CDR2 is SVGEGT. The CDR3 length is 15 residues. The chain's CDR3 is CASGTSGGIAYEQYF. The DNA for the CDR3 is TGTGCCAGCGGTACTAGCGGGGGGATAGCCTACGAGCAGTACTTC.

The chain links TRBV4-1 to TRBJ1-1; D gene ambiguous. The V end was cut by 0 bases, the J end by 7 bases, with 9 bases between. Germline loops: CDR1 MGHRA, CDR2 YSYEKL. There are 13 residues in the CDR3. CDR3 nucleotides: TGCGCCAGCAGCCAAGATCGCGGAATTGAAGCTTTCTTT. It codes for CASSQDRGIEAFF.

The genes are TRBV7-2 and TRBJ2-3; possibly TRBD1 for D (6 bases). The V gene lost 5 bases and the J gene lost 6 bases, with 18 bases spanning the gap. The length of the CDR3 is 15 residues. Per germline, CDR1 SGHTA and CDR2 FQGNSA. Written as DNA, the CDR3 is TGTGCCAGCAGCGGAAAAGTAGGGGGTGTTGATACGCAGTATTTT. This codes for CASSGKVGGVDTQYF.

V is TRBV6-5 and J is TRBJ1-2; tentative D call: TRBD1 (6 bases). The V gene's germline CDR1 is MNHEY and CDR2 SVGAGI. Trimming pared 7 bases from V and 0 bases from J, leaving 15 bases between. This CDR3 has 15 residues. The CDR3 here is CASTRGGRTNYGYTF. CDR3 nucleotide sequence: TGTGCCAGCACTAGGGGGGGCAGGACTAACTATGGCTACACCTTC.

CDR3 DNA: TGTGCCAGCGTAGGGATCACCGGGGAGCTGTTTTTT. Protein: CASVGITGELFF. The rearrangement links TRBV28 to TRBJ2-2; the D is unclear. CDR1 MDHEN and CDR2 SYDVKM come from the germline V gene. CDR3 length: 12 amino acids. Trimming removed 8 bases at V and 4 bases at J, with 8 bases between.

The chain is built from TRBV6-6 and TRBJ2-7; the D gene is possibly TRBD1 (5 bases). The length of the CDR3 is 14 residues. V was clipped by 7 bases and J by 2 bases, with 15 bases between them. Germline V gene data show CDR1 as MNHNY and CDR2 as SVGAGI (reference sequence). CDR3 residues: CASITRQLPYEQYF. Written as DNA, the CDR3 is TGTGCCAGCATCACTCGACAGCTACCCTACGAGCAGTACTTC.

The rearrangement joins TRBV27 to TRBJ2-7; D might be TRBD1 (6 bases). The germline CDR1 and CDR2 sequences are MNHEY and SMNVEV (reference sequence). Deletions cut 6 bases from V and 2 bases from J, with 17 bases between. The CDR3 is 15 amino acids. CDR3 DNA: TGTGCCAGCAGCTCCGGGACACTTAGACCCTACGAGCAGTACTTC. Translated, it gives CASSSGTLRPYEQYF.

The J gene is TRBJ2-1, the V gene TRBV12-3 or TRBV12-4; tentatively, D is TRBD1 (7 bases). CDR3 length: 15 amino acids. The ends were cut back, 6 bases at V and 3 bases at J, with 15 bases in the middle. The DNA for the CDR3 is TGTGCCAGCAGCGCGGGACAGAGTCACTACAATGAGCAGTTCTTC. Protein sequence: CASSAGQSHYNEQFF.

This clonotype was observed a handful of times. This chain uses TRBV20-1 with TRBJ2-5; 11 bases agree with TRBD2. Germline V gene data show CDR1 as DFQATT and CDR2 as SNEGSKA (reference sequence). The CDR3 loop spans 16 amino acids. Trimming took 0 bases from V and 0 from J; bases not matched to a gene: 3. CDR3 sequence: CSARDELAGDQETQYF. The DNA of the CDR3 is TGCAGTGCTAGAGATGAACTAGCGGGGGACCAAGAGACCCAGTACTTC.

This clonotype occurred a few times. The chain links TRBV30 to TRBJ2-3, with D unresolved. The CDR3 sequence is 10 residues long. Trimming took 2 bases from V and 5 from J, leaving 2 bases between them. CDR1 is GTSNPN, CDR2 SVGIG, per germline (reference sequence). The CDR3 sequence: CAWSIDTQYF. DNA of the CDR3: TGTGCCTGGAGTATAGATACGCAGTATTTT.

The chain uses TRBV11-1 and TRBJ2-3, with unresolved D. The germline V gene has CDR1 SGHAT and CDR2 FQDESV (reference sequence). Deletions cut 1 base from V and 5 bases from J, with 10 bases between. This CDR3 comprises 14 residues. For the CDR3, the DNA is TGTGCCAGCAGCTTAGGGGATGTCCGAGATACGCAGTATTTT. This sequence encodes CASSLGDVRDTQYF.

This chain uses TRBV4-2 with TRBJ1-6, with D possibly matching TRBD1 (6 bases). The germline V gene has CDR1 LGHNA and CDR2 YNFKEQ. CDR3 length: 15 residues. Trimming shortened V by 3 bases and J by 4 bases, and 10 bases separated the two germline ends. For the CDR3, the DNA is TGTGCCAGCAGCCAGACAGGAGGTTATAATTCACCCCTCCACTTT. Translated, it gives CASSQTGGYNSPLHF.

The chain combines TRBV12-3 or TRBV12-4 with TRBJ2-1; 12 nucleotides line up with TRBD2. V dropped 6 bases and J dropped 7; count of bases not matched to a gene: 7. The CDR3 totals 15 residues. The CDR3: CASSEGTSGWNEQFF. The CDR3 bases are TGTGCCAGCAGCGAAGGGACTAGCGGGTGGAATGAGCAGTTCTTC.

This chain joins TRBV15 and TRBJ2-4, with D possibly being TRBD1 (5 bases). The CDR3 is 18 amino acids. Trimming took off 0 bases at V and 0 bases at J, with 15 bases between the two ends. The germline V gene encodes CDR1 LNHNV and CDR2 YYDKDF (reference sequence). The DNA for the CDR3 is TGTGCCACCAGCAGAGATGGGGCAGAAGGGCTAGCCAAAAACATTCAGTACTTC. Protein product: CATSRDGAEGLAKNIQYF.

The CDR3 sequence: CSARDRGRINSPLHF. Here the CDR3 DNA reads TGCAGTGCTAGAGATCGAGGGAGAATTAATTCACCCCTCCACTTT. V gene TRBV20-1 combines with J gene TRBJ1-6; D ambiguous. Germline V lookup: CDR1 DFQATT, CDR2 SNEGSKA (reference sequence). The CDR3 contains 15 residues. The V and J ends lost 0 bases and 6 bases respectively, with 12 bases between them.

The V gene is TRBV20-1, the J gene TRBJ1-5; the match to TRBD1 covers 8 bases. Trimming took 4 bases from V and 4 from J; bases not matched to a gene: 6. The CDR3 length is 14 residues. CDR1 and CDR2 from the germline V gene are DFQATT and SNEGSKA (reference sequence). CDR3 DNA sequence: TGCAGTGCTATGCACGGACAGGGAAATCAGCCCCAGCATTTT. Translating it yields CSAMHGQGNQPQHF.

The rearrangement joins TRBV18 to TRBJ1-1, with D hard to call. Germline assignment: CDR1 KGHSH and CDR2 LQKENI. Trimming stripped 0 bases from V and 1 base from J, with 9 bases between. CDR3 length: 15 amino acids. Here the CDR3 DNA reads TGTGCCAGCTCACCACCGGCCAGGACGAACACTGAAGCTTTCTTT. Translated, it gives CASSPPARTNTEAFF.

This clonotype has a single count. The genes are TRBV7-2 and TRBJ2-1; 8 nucleotides match TRBD2. CDR3 length: 15 amino acids. Unmatched junction bases numbered 9, after V lost 5 bases and J lost 6 bases. The germline V gene has CDR1 SGHTA and CDR2 FQGNSA. CDR3 region: CASSPREAGANEQFF. Written as DNA, the CDR3 is TGTGCCAGCAGCCCCCGTGAAGCGGGAGCCAATGAGCAGTTCTTC. Full variable domain (missing parts from reference TRBV7-2 and TRBJ2-1): GAGVSQSPSNKVTEKGKDVELRCDPISGHTALYWYRQSLGQGLEFLIYFQGNSAPDKSGLPSDRFSAERTGGSVSTLTIQRTQQEDSAVYLCASSPREAGANEQFFGPGTRLTVL.

The chain couples TRBV12-3 or TRBV12-4 to TRBJ1-2; D possibly corresponds to TRBD1 (5 bases). CDR3 length: 15 amino acids. Trimming removed 2 bases from V and 8 bases from J, with 18 bases in between. The CDR3 protein is CASSLRRGGFGGYTF. The CDR3 region has the DNA TGTGCCAGCAGTTTACGTCGTGGGGGATTCGGAGGCTACACCTTC.

There are a few counts of this clonotype. The rearrangement links TRBV20-1 to TRBJ1-4; unclear D gene. The V end was cut by 1 base, the J end by 0 bases, with 12 bases between. The CDR3 spans 16 residues. Germline values: CDR1 DFQATT, CDR2 SNEGSKA (reference sequence). This CDR3 is CSARGLTSTTNEKLFF. CDR3 nucleotide sequence: TGCAGTGCTAGAGGCCTAACCTCAACAACTAATGAAAAACTGTTTTTT.

J is TRBJ2-3 and V is TRBV10-3, with 11 bases aligning to TRBD1. The germline V gene encodes CDR1 ENHRY and CDR2 SYGVKD. The CDR3 extends over 14 amino acids. J was trimmed by 6 bases and V by 6 bases; bases with no gene match: 5. CDR3: CAIRVDRGPDTQYF. DNA for the CDR3: TGTGCCATCAGGGTGGACAGGGGGCCCGATACGCAGTATTTT.